The T cell receptor beta chain under discussion was sequenced for a study of blood T cell repertoires in COVID-19. Study as a whole: Whether acute or convalescent, the COVID-19 samples came from the United States, Italy and Spain. PBMCs, B-cell-depleted T cells, or T cells were the source of the cDNA or gDNA that made up the material.

This clone was observed a single time. Libraries were prepared by immunoSEQ multiplex PCR; TCRdb keeps only in-frame clonotypes and omits some of them. The profile covers more than 200,000 clones, with around nine tenths appearing a single time and about 1.5% taken by the ten largest. V shed 8 bases and J shed 4 bases, with 14 bases lying between them. The CDR3 runs 14 residues. Per the germline V gene, CDR1 is SNHLY and CDR2 is FYNNEI. The TCR originated in a woman between 45 and 65 years old who had recovered from COVID-19. Material: PBMCs or T cells enriched from blood (not recorded which). The chain links TRBV2 to TRBJ2-2; maybe TRBD1 (5 bases). CDR3 nucleotide sequence: TGTGCCAGCGGGTCACGGCAGGGCACCGGGGAGCTGTTTTTT. Translated, it gives CASGSRQGTGELFF.